This is a list of T cell receptor beta chains from one sample in a study of blood T cells in healthy people across ages. Using its own MiXCR run on the 5' RACE reads, TCRdb lists one record per CDR3 protein. Of more than 650,000 distinct CDR3 sequences in the sample, about 24% were seen once. The specimen sequenced was blood. Receptor source: a man aged 65 to 79 in good health. Each CDR3 is given with its conserved first and last residue. The D gene is left open where the match is weak. Some rows mark clone size as missing; the rest say once, few, many or name a class of expanded clone.

clone_size cdr3_length j_call v_call d_call cdr3_nt cdr3_aa
NA 13 TRBJ1-4 TRBV2 NA TGTGCCAGCAGAGGAGGACCCGGCGAAATTCCGTATTTT CASRGGPGEIPYF
NA 16 TRBJ2-5 TRBV27 NA TGTGCCAGCAGTTCGCCTCAGGACGGAGCCCAAGAGACCCAGTACTTC CASSSPQDGAQETQYF
NA 15 TRBJ1-5 TRBV10-3 NA TGTGCCATCAGTGAATCGGGGTCCATGGGTCAGCCCCAGCATTTT CAISESGSMGQPQHF
NA 16 TRBJ2-3 TRBV11-3 NA TGTGCCAGCAGCACCTACGGGTCCCTCCTCACAGATACGCAGTATTTT CASSTYGSLLTDTQYF
NA 15 TRBJ2-3 TRBV20-1 NA TGCAGTGCTAGTTCAGGGCAGGGGAAAACAGATACGCAGTATTTT CSASSGQGKTDTQYF
NA 14 TRBJ2-1 TRBV10-3 NA TGTGCCATCCAACCCACGATCGGGCGCAATGAGCAGTTCTTC CAIQPTIGRNEQFF
NA 13 TRBJ1-2 TRBV12-3/TRBV12-4 NA TGTGCCAGCAGTTTTGCGGACCGGCCGGGCTACACCTTC CASSFADRPGYTF
NA 18 TRBJ2-1 TRBV20-1 TRBD2 TGCAGTGCTACCAGAGGGACTAGCGGGAGTATATCCTACAATGAGCAGTTCTTC CSATRGTSGSISYNEQFF
few 16 TRBJ2-3 TRBV3-1 NA TGTGCCAGCAGCCCCCCCTGGGCAGGTAGCACAGATACGCAGTATTTT CASSPPWAGSTDTQYF
few 13 TRBJ1-4 TRBV7-2 NA TGTGCCAGCAGTCGGGACCCTAATGAAAAGCTGTTTTTT CASSRDPNEKLFF
NA 16 TRBJ2-1 TRBV20-1 TRBD2 TGCAGTGCCAAGAGTCGGACTAGCGGGAGTTACAATGAGCAGTTCTTC CSAKSRTSGSYNEQFF
NA 15 TRBJ1-4 TRBV18 NA TGTGCCAGCTCACCGGTCCTTGCAACTAATGAAAAACTGTTTTTT CASSPVLATNEKLFF
few 14 TRBJ1-1 TRBV3-1 NA TGTGCCAGCAGCCGAGGCGGATGGAACACTGAAGCTTTCTTT CASSRGGWNTEAFF
NA 16 TRBJ1-4 TRBV11-2 NA TGTGCCAGCAGCTCGAGGTGGACGGATGGAAATGAAAAACTGTTTTTT CASSSRWTDGNEKLFF
few 13 TRBJ1-2 TRBV7-9 NA TGTGCCAGCAGGGTGCGACAAGATGGGGGCTGCACCTTC CASRVRQDGGCTF
NA 15 TRBJ2-7 TRBV28 TRBD1 TGTGCCAGCAGTATCCGGGACAGACTTACCTACGAGCAGTACTTC CASSIRDRLTYEQYF
few 20 TRBJ2-7 TRBV5-5 NA TGTGCCAGCAGCTCCTCGACGCAGCTCGTTGTCACTAGTTCGGCCTACGAGCAGTACTTC CASSSSTQLVVTSSAYEQYF
few 15 TRBJ1-5 TRBV6-1 TRBD1 TGTGCCAGCAGTGCCGGGACAGGGCAAAATCAGCCCCAGCATTTT CASSAGTGQNQPQHF
NA 17 TRBJ1-3 TRBV12-3/TRBV12-4 NA TGTGCCAGCAGTTTATTCGGGACAATGCTATCTGGAAACACCATATATTTT CASSLFGTMLSGNTIYF
NA 15 TRBJ1-1 TRBV6-2/TRBV6-3 NA TGTGCCAGCAAGCCGGGACACCTAGGGAACACTGAAGCTTTCTTT CASKPGHLGNTEAFF
NA 17 TRBJ2-3 TRBV5-1 TRBD1 TGCGCCAGCAGCCGAGGGAGGGACAGGGTCCTCACAGATACGCAGTATTTT CASSRGRDRVLTDTQYF
few 13 TRBJ1-1 TRBV5-5 NA TGTGCCAGCAGCTCAGGGACGGTCACTGAAGCTTTCTTT CASSSGTVTEAFF
NA 14 TRBJ1-5 TRBV6-5 NA TGTGCCAGCAGTTACTCTAGGGGTGACCAGCCCCAGCATTTT CASSYSRGDQPQHF
few 15 TRBJ1-4 TRBV12-3/TRBV12-4 NA TGTGTCAGCAGAGATGGGGGCAGGGGAAGTGAAAAACTGTTTTTT CVSRDGGRGSEKLFF
NA 17 TRBJ2-3 TRBV5-1 TRBD2 TGCGCCAGCAGCTTTACTCGCGGGGGGGCGGGGACAGATACGCAGTATTTT CASSFTRGGAGTDTQYF
few 14 TRBJ1-1 TRBV3-1 NA TGTGCCAGCAGCCAAGCTTCCGAGAACACTGAAGCTTTCTTT CASSQASENTEAFF
few 15 TRBJ1-2 TRBV7-2 TRBD1 TGTGCCAGCAGAAATACAGGGGGCCAGCCCTATGGCTACACCTTC CASRNTGGQPYGYTF
few 14 TRBJ2-3 TRBV3-1 NA TGTGCCAGCAGCCAAAGACCATCATCGGATACGCAGTATTTT CASSQRPSSDTQYF
NA 15 TRBJ1-4 TRBV3-1 NA TGTGCCAGCAGCCAGACATTTGCAACTAATGAAAAACTGTTTTTT CASSQTFATNEKLFF
NA 14 TRBJ1-1 TRBV20-1 TRBD1 TGCAGTGCGGACACAGGGGCCTTGGACACTGAAGCTTTCTTT CSADTGALDTEAFF
NA 16 TRBJ2-3 TRBV20-1 TRBD2 TGCAGTGCTTCGACCGGGACTAGCGGGAGCGCAGATACGCAGTATTTT CSASTGTSGSADTQYF
few 15 TRBJ2-5 TRBV4-3 NA TGCGCCAGCAGCCGGAAGGGGGGAGGCCAGGAGACCCAGTACTTC CASSRKGGGQETQYF
NA 13 TRBJ1-2 TRBV25-1 NA TGTGCCAGCAGTGGGGCTAGGGGCTATGGCTACACCTTC CASSGARGYGYTF
many 15 TRBJ1-4 TRBV20-1 TRBD1 TGCAGTGCGGATCCCCGAGGGGGCGCGGGTGAAAAACTGTTTTTT CSADPRGGAGEKLFF
few 14 TRBJ2-5 TRBV5-1 NA TGCGCCAGCAAAAGTGACTCCCCCCAAGAGACCCAGTACTTC CASKSDSPQETQYF
few 16 TRBJ2-1 TRBV20-1 TRBD2 TGCAGTGCTAGAGATCAGGGACTAGCTTATAACAATGAGCAGTTCTTC CSARDQGLAYNNEQFF
few 13 TRBJ2-1 TRBV29-1 TRBD2 TGCAGCGTCCCGGGACTAGCCTACAATGAGCAGTTCTTC CSVPGLAYNEQFF
NA 13 TRBJ2-6 TRBV29-1 NA TGCAGCGTTGTCATCTCTGGGGCCAACGTCCTGACTTTC CSVVISGANVLTF
NA 15 TRBJ2-4 TRBV13 TRBD1 TGTGCCAGCAGCTTAGGTTCCCAGGGGGCGAGTTTTCAGTACTTC CASSLGSQGASFQYF
few 15 TRBJ2-3 TRBV7-9 NA TGTGCCAGCAGCATCGAGGGCATTTTCACAGATACGCAGTATTTT CASSIEGIFTDTQYF
few 19 TRBJ2-2 TRBV3-1 TRBD2 TGTGCCAGCAGCCAGATAGGACTAGCGGGGGCCCGCAGGACCGGGGAGCTGTTTTTT CASSQIGLAGARRTGELFF
few 15 TRBJ2-2 TRBV20-1 NA TGCAGTGCGACCGGGACCGATCGGGGCACCGGGGAGCTGTTTTTT CSATGTDRGTGELFF
NA 14 TRBJ2-5 TRBV5-1 TRBD2 TGCGCCAGCACGGACGGGGGGTACTCAGAGACCCAGTACTTC CASTDGGYSETQYF
NA 12 TRBJ2-5 TRBV29-1 TRBD2 TGCAGCGTTGGGTTGGGGGAGGGGACCCAGTACTTC CSVGLGEGTQYF
few 17 TRBJ2-1 TRBV7-2 TRBD1 TGTGCCAGCAGTTCCGAAGCCGGGACAGACATTATCAATGAGCAGTTCTTC CASSSEAGTDIINEQFF
few 15 TRBJ2-2 TRBV15 TRBD1 TGTGCCACCAGCATCGCCGGGACAGAGACCGGGGAGCTGTTTTTT CATSIAGTETGELFF
few 12 TRBJ1-5 TRBV12-3/TRBV12-4 NA TGTGCCAGCAGCTCGGGGCTTCAGCCCCAGCATTTT CASSSGLQPQHF
NA 16 TRBJ1-5 TRBV12-3/TRBV12-4 NA TGTGCCAGCAGTTGGGGGGCCGCCCAGCCCAATCAGCCCCAGCATTTT CASSWGAAQPNQPQHF
NA 13 TRBJ2-1 TRBV7-9 NA TGTGCCAGCAGCTTCCAGGGGCTGAATGAGCAGTTCTTC CASSFQGLNEQFF
few 13 TRBJ2-5 TRBV10-3 NA TGTGCCATCAGCGTGGGGGCCCAAGAGACCCAGTACTTC CAISVGAQETQYF
few 13 TRBJ1-4 TRBV29-1 NA TGCAGCGTTGAGCTGGGGTCTAGCGAAAAACTGTTTTTT CSVELGSSEKLFF
few 15 TRBJ2-7 TRBV20-1 TRBD2 TGCAGTGCTAGTAGCGGCGCGGGACTAGTCTACGAGCAGTACTTC CSASSGAGLVYEQYF
NA 15 TRBJ2-5 TRBV7-2 TRBD2 TGTGCCAGCAGCTACGGGGGGTGGTACCAAGAGACCCAGTACTTC CASSYGGWYQETQYF
NA 13 TRBJ2-5 TRBV20-1 TRBD2 TGCGGTTGGGCGGGGGGGGCCGTGGAGACCCAGTACTTC CGWAGGAVETQYF
few 14 TRBJ2-4 TRBV12-3/TRBV12-4 NA TGTGCCAGCAGTTCCACACACCCGGGGGACATTCAGTACTTC CASSSTHPGDIQYF